The 5 T cell receptor beta chains presented below share a single source sample, sequenced in a study of post-analysis software for immune sequencing data. General study results and limits: Five or six TRBV segments, TRBV5-6, TRBV5-1 and TRBV20-1 among them, were found more frequent in patients than controls.

Sequencing libraries made from TCR beta cDNA carried unique molecular identifiers. Via MiXCR, TCRdb re-called the PCR reads, giving one row per CDR3 protein. The table records 800,000 to 950,000 distinct CDR3 sequences, around 50% of them present only once. These receptors are not linked to any known antigen. The sample taken for sequencing was blood. These receptors were obtained from a girl aged 10 to 17 with multiple sclerosis.

This clonotype was seen only a few times. The chain uses TRBV27 and TRBJ1-6; D is perhaps TRBD1 (5 bases). The CDR3 length is 14 residues. V lost 6 bases and J 10 bases, leaving 16 bases between the germline ends. Looked up from germline, CDR1 is MNHEY and CDR2 is SMNVEV (reference sequence). Written as DNA, the CDR3 is TGTGCCAGCAGGTCCCAGGTTGGGGCCTCACCCCTCCACTTT. Its protein product is CASRSQVGASPLHF.

This clonotype was observed a single time. The chain links TRBV9 to TRBJ1-1; D gene ambiguous. The CDR3 covers 14 residues. Germline-derived CDR1 and CDR2 are SGDLS and YYNGEE. The V and J ends lost 0 bases and 4 bases respectively, with 10 bases between them. The CDR3 DNA is TGTGCCAGCAGCGTAGCTACCACATCCACTGAAGCTTTCTTT. It translates to CASSVATTSTEAFF.

J is TRBJ2-5 and V is TRBV20-1; weak D call: TRBD1 (5 bases). The CDR3 is 17 amino acids. Per the germline V gene, CDR1 is DFQATT and CDR2 is SNEGSKA (reference sequence). V was shortened by 3 bases and J by 2 bases, with 22 bases between the two germline ends. CDR3 loop: CSASNKGWQGPQETQYF. CDR3 DNA sequence: TGCAGTGCTAGTAACAAAGGTTGGCAGGGCCCGCAAGAGACCCAGTACTTC.

This clonotype was detected a few times. The chain links TRBV7-9 to TRBJ2-6; 8 bases line up with TRBD1. With 5 bases clipped from V and 0 bases from J, the junction kept 15 bases outside the gene matches. The CDR3 runs 20 residues. Germline V gene data show CDR1 as SEHNR and CDR2 as FQNEAQ (reference sequence). The CDR3 protein is CASSPRDRGPLSSGANVLTF. Here the CDR3 DNA reads TGTGCCAGCAGCCCCCGAGACAGGGGCCCTCTCAGCTCTGGGGCCAACGTCCTGACTTTC.

With respect to this clonotype: One junction end disagrees with the germline gene, perhaps due to a read error. This sequence joins TRBV5-1 and TRBJ1-2; D is uncertain. The CDR3 runs 13 residues. Germline values: CDR1 SGHRS, CDR2 YFSETQ. DNA for the CDR3: TGTGCCAGCAGCCTAGGGAGGGTTGATGGCTACACCTTC. It is translated as CASSLGRVDGYTF. Complete variable domain (other parts from reference TRBV5-1 and TRBJ1-2): KAGVTQTPRYLIKTRGQQVTLSCSPISGHRSVSWYQQTPGQGLQFLFEYFSETQRNKGNFPGRFSGRQFSNSRSEMNVSTLELGDSALYLCASSLGRVDGYTFGSGTRLTVV.